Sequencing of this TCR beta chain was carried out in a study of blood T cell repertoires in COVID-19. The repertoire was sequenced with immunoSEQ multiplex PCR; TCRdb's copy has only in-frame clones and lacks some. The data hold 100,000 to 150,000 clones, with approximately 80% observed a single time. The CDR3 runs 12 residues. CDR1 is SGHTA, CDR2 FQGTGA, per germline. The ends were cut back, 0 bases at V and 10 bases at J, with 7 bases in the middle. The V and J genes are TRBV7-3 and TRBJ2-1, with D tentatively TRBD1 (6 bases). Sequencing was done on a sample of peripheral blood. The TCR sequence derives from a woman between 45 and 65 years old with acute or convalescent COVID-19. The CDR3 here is CASSLTDREQFF. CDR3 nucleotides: TGTGCCAGCAGCTTAACAGACAGGGAGCAGTTCTTC.